This is a list of T cell receptor beta chains from one sample in a study of early T cells in non-severe SARS-CoV-2 infection. Each CDR3 protein gets one entry after TCRdb re-called the 5' RACE reads with MiXCR. The sample shows around 72,000 distinct CDR3 sequences, roughly a tenth of them seen only once. This material consisted of whole blood, taken at baseline. The receptors shown here come from an adult who was a healthcare worker with PCR-confirmed SARS-CoV-2 infection or an uninfected control (not recorded which). CDR3s include the opening cysteine and the closing phenylalanine or tryptophan. The D gene is left open where the match is weak. Some rows mark clone size as missing; the rest say once, few, many or name a class of expanded clone.

j_gene | abundance | len | v_gene | d_gene | CDR3nt | CDR3aa
TRBJ2-3 | NA | 16 | TRBV7-2 | TRBD2 | TGTGCCAGCAGCCCCCGGACTAGCGGTTCCACAGATACGCAGTATTTT | CASSPRTSGSTDTQYF
TRBJ1-1 | few | 11 | TRBV20-1 | NA | TGCAGTGCTAGATCTAACACTGAAGCTTTCTTT | CSARSNTEAFF
TRBJ1-2 | NA | 13 | TRBV19 | TRBD1 | TGTGCCAGTACCACGACAGGGGACTATGGCTACACCTTC | CASTTTGDYGYTF
TRBJ1-2 | many | 12 | TRBV19 | NA | TGTGCCAGTAGACGGGGGGACTATGGCTACACCTTC | CASRRGDYGYTF
TRBJ2-5 | few | 15 | TRBV24-1 | TRBD2 | TGTGCCACCAGTGATTCTGGCGGGGGAGAAGAGACCCAGTACTTC | CATSDSGGGEETQYF
TRBJ1-6 | NA | 13 | TRBV10-2 | NA | TGCGCCAGCCGGCGGGTCCCCAATTCACCCCTCCACTTT | CASRRVPNSPLHF
TRBJ2-1 | NA | 14 | TRBV12-3/TRBV12-4 | TRBD1 | TGTGCCAGCAGTGGACAGGGAAAAGGGAATGAGCAGTTCTTC | CASSGQGKGNEQFF
TRBJ2-3 | NA | 15 | TRBV12-3/TRBV12-4 | TRBD2 | TGTGCCAGCAGTTTGGCAGGGAGGGTTTCAGATACGCAGTATTTT | CASSLAGRVSDTQYF
TRBJ1-6 | many | 15 | TRBV7-9 | NA | TGTGCCAGCAGCTTCGTTCAGGGGTCCCGATCACCCCTCCACTTT | CASSFVQGSRSPLHF
TRBJ2-7 | few | 14 | TRBV13 | NA | TGTGCCAGCAGCCCCTCGAGGAGGGCCTACGAGCAGTACTTC | CASSPSRRAYEQYF
TRBJ2-2 | few | 16 | TRBV7-2 | TRBD2 | TGTGCCAGCAGCCGACTAGCGGGGGCCCTTGGGGGGGAGCTGTTTTTT | CASSRLAGALGGELFF
TRBJ2-3 | few | 20 | TRBV6-6 | TRBD2 | TGTGCCAGCAGTTACTCGCCGGGACTAGCGGGGCACAGGGGGACAGATACGCAGTATTTT | CASSYSPGLAGHRGTDTQYF
TRBJ1-5 | NA | 13 | TRBV5-1 | NA | TGCGCCAGCAGCTTGGGGGTAGACCAGCCCCAGCATTTT | CASSLGVDQPQHF
TRBJ2-3 | NA | 11 | TRBV2 | NA | TGTGCCAGACCAAGTGCGGATACGCAGTATTTT | CARPSADTQYF
TRBJ2-2 | many | 11 | TRBV7-9 | NA | TGTGCCAGCACAAACACCGGGGAGCTGTTTTTT | CASTNTGELFF
TRBJ1-3 | few | 16 | TRBV10-3 | TRBD1 | TGTGCCATCAGCGAAACAGGGGGTGCATCTGGAAACACCATATATTTT | CAISETGGASGNTIYF
TRBJ2-1 | many | 16 | TRBV6-4 | NA | TGTGCCAGCAGTGACTCTGTAGTGTCCCCCTACAATGAGCAGTTCTTC | CASSDSVVSPYNEQFF
TRBJ2-1 | few | 15 | TRBV10-3 | NA | TGTGCCATCAGTACAGGGACCTTGTCCCCTAATGAGCAGTTCTTC | CAISTGTLSPNEQFF
TRBJ1-1 | many | 15 | TRBV9 | TRBD1 | TGTGCCAGCAGCGACGGACAGGGATATAACACTGAAGCTTTCTTT | CASSDGQGYNTEAFF
TRBJ2-5 | NA | 16 | TRBV5-4 | TRBD2 | TGTGCCAGCAGCGGGACGGGGGGGACCCTCCAAGAGACCCAGTACTTC | CASSGTGGTLQETQYF
TRBJ1-1 | NA | 14 | TRBV5-1 | NA | TGCGCCAGCAGCTTGGCCCAGGCGAACACTGAAGCTTTCTTT | CASSLAQANTEAFF